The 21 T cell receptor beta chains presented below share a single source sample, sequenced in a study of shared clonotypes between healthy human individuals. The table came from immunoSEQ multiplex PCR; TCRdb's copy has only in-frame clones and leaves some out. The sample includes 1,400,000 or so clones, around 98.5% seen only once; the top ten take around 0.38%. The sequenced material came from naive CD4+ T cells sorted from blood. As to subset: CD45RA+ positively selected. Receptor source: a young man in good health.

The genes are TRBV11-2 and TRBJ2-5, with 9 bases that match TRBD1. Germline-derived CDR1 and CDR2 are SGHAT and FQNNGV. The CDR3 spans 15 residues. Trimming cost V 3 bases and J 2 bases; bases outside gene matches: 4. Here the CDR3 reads CASSLDRGRQETQYF. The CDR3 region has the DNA TGTGCCAGCAGCTTGGACAGGGGAAGGCAAGAGACCCAGTACTTC.

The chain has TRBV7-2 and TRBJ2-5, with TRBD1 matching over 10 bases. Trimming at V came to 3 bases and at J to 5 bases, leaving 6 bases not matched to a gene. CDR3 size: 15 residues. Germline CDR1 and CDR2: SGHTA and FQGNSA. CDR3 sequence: CASSFDRGQSETQYF. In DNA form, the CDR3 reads TGTGCCAGCAGCTTCGACAGGGGGCAGAGTGAGACCCAGTACTTC.

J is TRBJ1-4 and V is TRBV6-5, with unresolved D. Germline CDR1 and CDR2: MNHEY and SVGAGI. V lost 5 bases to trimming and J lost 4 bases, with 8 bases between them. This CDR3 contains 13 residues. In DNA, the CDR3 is TGTGCCAGCAGTATGGGAGTTAATGAAAAACTGTTTTTT. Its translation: CASSMGVNEKLFF.

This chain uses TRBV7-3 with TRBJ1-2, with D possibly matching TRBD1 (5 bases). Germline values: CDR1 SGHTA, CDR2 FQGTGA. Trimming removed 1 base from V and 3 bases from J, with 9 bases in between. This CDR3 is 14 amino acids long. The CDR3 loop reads CASSLNQGDYGYTF. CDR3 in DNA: TGTGCCAGCAGCTTAAACCAGGGTGACTATGGCTACACCTTC.

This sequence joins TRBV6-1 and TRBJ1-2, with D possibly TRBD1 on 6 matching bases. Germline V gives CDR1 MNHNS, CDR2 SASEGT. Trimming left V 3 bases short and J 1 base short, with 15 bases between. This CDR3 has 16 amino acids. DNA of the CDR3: TGTGCCAGCAGTGAGGGGAAGGACAGTTTTAACTATGGCTACACCTTC. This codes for CASSEGKDSFNYGYTF.

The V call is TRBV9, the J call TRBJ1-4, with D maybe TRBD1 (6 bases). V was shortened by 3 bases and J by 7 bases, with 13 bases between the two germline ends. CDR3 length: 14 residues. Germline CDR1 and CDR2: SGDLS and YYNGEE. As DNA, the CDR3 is TGTGCCAGCAGCGGCAGGGGAGTTGGTGAAAAACTGTTTTTT. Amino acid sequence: CASSGRGVGEKLFF.

The chain's CDR3 is CASPDRLGGEQYF. The CDR3 DNA is TGTGCCAGCCCAGACAGACTGGGCGGCGAGCAGTACTTC. The chain employs TRBV28 and TRBJ2-7; TRBD1 might be the D (5 bases). V shed 8 bases and J shed 6 bases, with 17 bases lying between them. The CDR3 runs to 13 residues. Germline-derived CDR1 and CDR2 are MDHEN and SYDVKM.

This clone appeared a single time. CDR3 sequence: CASSVGTSGSTGRGYEQYF. In DNA form, the CDR3 reads TGTGCCAGCAGCGTAGGGACTAGCGGGAGTACGGGAAGGGGCTACGAGCAGTACTTC. The rearrangement uses TRBV9 and TRBJ2-7, with 13 nucleotides matching TRBD2. J gave up 3 bases and V 0 bases, and 12 bases lay outside the gene matches. The CDR3 spans 19 residues. From germline, CDR1 is SGDLS and CDR2 YYNGEE.

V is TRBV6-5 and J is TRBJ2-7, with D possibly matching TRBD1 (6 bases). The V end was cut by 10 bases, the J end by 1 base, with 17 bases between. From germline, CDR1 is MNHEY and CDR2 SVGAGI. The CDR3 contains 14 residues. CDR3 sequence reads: CATRRGQGSYEQYF. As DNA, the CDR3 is TGTGCCACTAGAAGGGGCCAGGGGTCCTACGAGCAGTACTTC.

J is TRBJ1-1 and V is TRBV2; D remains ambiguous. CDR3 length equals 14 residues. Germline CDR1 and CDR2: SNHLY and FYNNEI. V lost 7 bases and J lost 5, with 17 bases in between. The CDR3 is CASKAWWEGTEAFF. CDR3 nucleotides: TGTGCCAGCAAGGCTTGGTGGGAAGGGACTGAAGCTTTCTTT.

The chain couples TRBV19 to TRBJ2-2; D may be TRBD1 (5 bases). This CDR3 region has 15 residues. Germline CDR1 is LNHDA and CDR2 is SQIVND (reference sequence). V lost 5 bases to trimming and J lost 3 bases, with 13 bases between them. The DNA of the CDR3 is TGTGCCAGTAGTCTGAGGTCAGGGTACACCGGGGAGCTGTTTTTT. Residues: CASSLRSGYTGELFF.

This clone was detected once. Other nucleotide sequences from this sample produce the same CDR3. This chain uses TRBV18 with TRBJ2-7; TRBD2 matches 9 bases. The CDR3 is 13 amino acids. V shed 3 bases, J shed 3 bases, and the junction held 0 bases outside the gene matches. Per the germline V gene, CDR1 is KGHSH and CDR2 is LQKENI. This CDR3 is CASSPSGSYEQYF. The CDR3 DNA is TGTGCCAGCTCACCTAGCGGGAGCTACGAGCAGTACTTC.

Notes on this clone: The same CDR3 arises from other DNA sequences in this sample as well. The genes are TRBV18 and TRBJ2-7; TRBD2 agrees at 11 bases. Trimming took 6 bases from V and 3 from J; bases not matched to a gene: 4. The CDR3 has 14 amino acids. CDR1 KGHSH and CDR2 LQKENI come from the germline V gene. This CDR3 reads CASSSTSGSYEQYF. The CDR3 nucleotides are TGTGCCAGCTCCTCCACTAGCGGGAGCTACGAGCAGTACTTC.

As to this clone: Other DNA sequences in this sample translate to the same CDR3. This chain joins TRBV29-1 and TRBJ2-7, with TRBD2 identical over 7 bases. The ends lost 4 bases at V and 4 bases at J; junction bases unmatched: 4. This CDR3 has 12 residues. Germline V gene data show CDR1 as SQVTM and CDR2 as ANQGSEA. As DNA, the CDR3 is TGCAGCGTTGGGGCGGGAGCGTACGAGCAGTACTTC. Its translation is CSVGAGAYEQYF.

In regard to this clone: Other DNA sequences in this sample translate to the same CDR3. The CDR3 region has the DNA TGTGCCAGCAGCTTGGACACCGGGGAGCTGTTTTTT. This codes for CASSLDTGELFF. The genes are TRBV7-8 and TRBJ2-2; unclear D gene. V dropped 3 bases and J dropped 3 bases, with 2 bases sitting between them. Looked up from germline, CDR1 is SGHVS and CDR2 is FQNEAQ. The CDR3 loop spans 12 amino acids.

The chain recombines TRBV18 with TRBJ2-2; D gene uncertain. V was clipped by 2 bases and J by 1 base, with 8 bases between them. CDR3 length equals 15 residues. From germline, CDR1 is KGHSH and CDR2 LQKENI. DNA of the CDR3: TGTGCCAGCTCACCAGGGGTCCAGAACACCGGGGAGCTGTTTTTT. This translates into CASSPGVQNTGELFF.

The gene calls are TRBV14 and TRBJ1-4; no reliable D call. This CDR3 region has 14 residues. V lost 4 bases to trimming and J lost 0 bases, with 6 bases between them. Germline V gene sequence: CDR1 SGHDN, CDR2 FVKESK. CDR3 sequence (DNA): TGTGCCAGCAGCCCCGGACCAACTAATGAAAAACTGTTTTTT. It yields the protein CASSPGPTNEKLFF.

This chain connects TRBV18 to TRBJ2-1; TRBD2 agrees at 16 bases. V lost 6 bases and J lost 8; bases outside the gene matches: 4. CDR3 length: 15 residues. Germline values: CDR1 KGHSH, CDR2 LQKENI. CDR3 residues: CASSGTSGRGDEQFF. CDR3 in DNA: TGTGCCAGCTCCGGGACTAGCGGGAGGGGCGATGAGCAGTTCTTC.

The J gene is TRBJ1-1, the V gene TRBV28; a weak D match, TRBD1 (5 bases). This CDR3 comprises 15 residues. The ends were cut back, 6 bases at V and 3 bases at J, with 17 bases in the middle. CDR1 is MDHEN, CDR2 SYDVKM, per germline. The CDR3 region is CASRPWLTGHTEAFF. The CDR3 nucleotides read TGTGCCAGCAGACCTTGGTTAACAGGTCACACTGAAGCTTTCTTT.

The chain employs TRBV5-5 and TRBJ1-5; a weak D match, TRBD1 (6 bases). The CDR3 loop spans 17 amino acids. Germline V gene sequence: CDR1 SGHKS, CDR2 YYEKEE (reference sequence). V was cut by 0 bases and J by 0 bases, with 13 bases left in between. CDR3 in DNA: TGTGCCAGCAGCTTGGCCGGGGGGCGATTTAGCAATCAGCCCCAGCATTTT. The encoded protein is CASSLAGGRFSNQPQHF. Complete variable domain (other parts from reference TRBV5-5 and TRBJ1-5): DAGVTQSPTHLIKTRGQQVTLRCSPISGHKSVSWYQQVLGQGPQFIFQYYEKEERGRGNFPDRFSARQFPNYSSELNVNALLLGDSALYLCASSLAGGRFSNQPQHFGDGTRLSIL.

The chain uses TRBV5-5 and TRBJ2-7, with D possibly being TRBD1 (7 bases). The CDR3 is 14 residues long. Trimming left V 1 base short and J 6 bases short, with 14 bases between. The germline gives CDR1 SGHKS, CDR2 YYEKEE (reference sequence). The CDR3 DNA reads TGTGCCAGCAGCTTGTATTCAGGGGGGATCGAGCAGTACTTC. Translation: CASSLYSGGIEQYF.